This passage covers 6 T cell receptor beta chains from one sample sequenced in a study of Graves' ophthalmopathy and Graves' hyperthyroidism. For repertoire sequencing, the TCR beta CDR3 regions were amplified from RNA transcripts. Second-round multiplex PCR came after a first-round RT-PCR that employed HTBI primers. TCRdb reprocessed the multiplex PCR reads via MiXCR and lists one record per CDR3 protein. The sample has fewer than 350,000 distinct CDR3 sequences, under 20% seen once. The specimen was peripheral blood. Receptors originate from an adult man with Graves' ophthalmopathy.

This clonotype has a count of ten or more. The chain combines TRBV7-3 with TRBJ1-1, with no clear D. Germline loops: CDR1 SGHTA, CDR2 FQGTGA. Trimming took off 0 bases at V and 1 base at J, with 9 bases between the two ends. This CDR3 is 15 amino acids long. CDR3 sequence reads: CASSLTATTNTEAFF. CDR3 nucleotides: TGTGCCAGCAGCTTAACGGCCACAACGAACACTGAAGCTTTCTTT.

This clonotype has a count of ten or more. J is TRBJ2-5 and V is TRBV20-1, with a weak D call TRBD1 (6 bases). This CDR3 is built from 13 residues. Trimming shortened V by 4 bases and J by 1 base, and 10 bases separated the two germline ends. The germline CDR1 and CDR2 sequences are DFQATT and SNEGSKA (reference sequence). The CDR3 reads CSATGHLQETQYF. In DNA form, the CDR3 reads TGCAGTGCTACGGGACATCTCCAAGAGACCCAGTACTTC.

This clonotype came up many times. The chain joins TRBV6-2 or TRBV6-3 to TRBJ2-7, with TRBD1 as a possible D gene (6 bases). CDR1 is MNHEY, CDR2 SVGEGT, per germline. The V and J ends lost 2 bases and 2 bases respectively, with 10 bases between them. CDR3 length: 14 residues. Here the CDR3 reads CASSYPRGTYEQYF. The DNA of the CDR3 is TGTGCCAGCAGTTACCCGAGGGGGACCTACGAGCAGTACTTC.

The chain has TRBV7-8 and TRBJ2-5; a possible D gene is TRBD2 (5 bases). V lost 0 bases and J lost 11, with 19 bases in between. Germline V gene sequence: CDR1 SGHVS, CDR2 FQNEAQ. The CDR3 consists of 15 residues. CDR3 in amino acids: CASSLALGEGYGQYF. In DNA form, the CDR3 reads TGTGCCAGCAGCTTAGCCCTTGGTGAGGGATACGGGCAGTACTTC. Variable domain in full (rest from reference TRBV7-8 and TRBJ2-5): GAGVSQSPRYKVAKRGQDVALRCDPISGHVSLFWYQQALGQGPEFLTYFQNEAQLDKSGLPSDRFFAERPEGSVSTLKIQRTQQEDSAVYLCASSLALGEGYGQYFGPGTRLLVL.

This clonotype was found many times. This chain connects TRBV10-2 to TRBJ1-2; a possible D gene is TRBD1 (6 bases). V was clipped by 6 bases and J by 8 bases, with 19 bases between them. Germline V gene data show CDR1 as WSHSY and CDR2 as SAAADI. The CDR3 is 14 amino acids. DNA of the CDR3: TGCGCCAGCAGATCGGACAGCCTTCTTTACGGCTACACCTTC. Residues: CASRSDSLLYGYTF.

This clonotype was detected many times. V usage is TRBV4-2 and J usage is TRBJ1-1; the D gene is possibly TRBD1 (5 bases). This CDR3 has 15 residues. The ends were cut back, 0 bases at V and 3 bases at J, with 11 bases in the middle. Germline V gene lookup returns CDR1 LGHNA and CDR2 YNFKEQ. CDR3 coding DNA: TGTGCCAGCAGCCAAGAGATACGGGGGGACACTGAAGCTTTCTTT. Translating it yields CASSQEIRGDTEAFF.